What follows describes a single T cell receptor beta chain. The multiple sclerosis controls were treatment-naive patients, and their relapsing-remitting disease was stable or active. V lost 4 bases and J 1 base, leaving 13 bases between the germline ends. The CDR3 sequence is 15 residues long. Germline-derived CDR1 and CDR2 are MNHEY and SMNVEV (reference sequence). An input of roughly 0.5 to 1 ug of RNA was subjected to reverse transcription using random hexamers. TCR beta CDR3 was amplified by immunoSEQ multiplex PCR. This amplification extended across 54 Vbeta and 13 Jbeta segments. TCRdb recomputed calls from the immunoSEQ multiplex PCR reads with MiXCR, one row per CDR3 protein. The repertoire holds 130,000 or so distinct CDR3 sequences, about 95% seen once, with around 0.12% in the top ten. This sample stems from a study of CD8 T cells in Susac syndrome.

This chain connects TRBV27 to TRBJ1-2; TRBD1 might be the D (5 bases). This TCR derives from a human donor with multiple sclerosis. Sequenced: CD4+ T cells from PBMCs. Here the CDR3 reads CASSWGRDLNYGYTF. In DNA form, the CDR3 reads TGTGCCAGCAGTTGGGGGAGGGACCTTAACTATGGCTACACCTTC.